This TCR beta chain was found in a study of shared clonotypes between healthy human individuals (dated by TCRdb to about 2020). About the investigation overall: The cohort comprised two women and a few men aged 18 to 49 years. For each donor, CD4 naive and CD4 memory were each run on three plates, CD8 naive on two plates, and CD8 memory on one plate. To estimate repertoire size and how much clonotype sharing occurs between individuals, the study deeply sequenced the blood TCR repertoires of roughly 5 healthy adults. Different laboratories and diverse techniques were used to prepare libraries and sequence TCR repertoires, to increase sequencing depth and limit assay-specific biases. Per donor, leukapheresis produced somewhere between about 0.9 and 9 billion PBMCs.

With regard to this clone: Which antigen it targets is not known. Base qualities are missing; no much larger clone stands one base away.

The donors were healthy, HIV-negative adults who had no recently reported acute infections or vaccinations. Every donor was a Caucasian adult residing in Nashville, Tennessee, USA. CD4+ T cells were enriched by magnetic negative selection; naive cells were then positively selected on CD45RA, and the negative fraction formed the memory subset. Blood was obtained by leukapheresis, after which PBMCs were separated by Ficoll-Histopaque density gradient centrifugation and cryopreserved in liquid nitrogen vapor phase. Analytical flow cytometry was used to check the purity and quantity of every magnetically sorted T cell population. Genomic DNA was isolated from each sorted fraction and quantified by UV absorbance on a Nanodrop 2000c. Broad study findings and their caveats: Based on pairwise subsampling, the degree of clonotype sharing among donors was expected to be affected by sequencing depth. Roughly 5% of naive CD4, approximately 3.7% of naive CD8, roughly 2.4% of memory CD4, and approximately 0.4% of memory CD8 clonotypes were shared across several donors. Only blood was sampled, and tissue TCR repertoires likely differ from those in blood. Larger estimated clonotype richness was generally found for naive subsets than for memory subsets. Compared with non-shared clonotypes, the clonotypes found in all four sorted-subset donors had higher generation probabilities. The small number of donors limited the genetic and exposure-history diversity represented. Rarefaction of sorted-subset datasets indicated incomplete sequencing despite the large sequencing depth.

Trimming accounts for 6 bases at V and 5 bases at J, while the number of junction bases matched to no gene is 7. Measured from the cysteine to the phenylalanine, the CDR3 is 15 residues long. The entry retains the CDR3 DNA only, 45 bases that are in frame from base 1. Sequences WSHSY (CDR1) and SAAADI (CDR2) are obtained from the germline V gene. Using the deep immunoSEQ assay, multiplex PCR amplified TCR CDR3 regions from genomic DNA. Extracted genomic DNA from each cell subset was distributed evenly across all wells of several immunoSEQ 96-well plates, and each plate was treated as a replicate. For sorted subsets, roughly 0.2 ug genomic DNA, equal to 25,000 to 35,000 T cell genomes, was loaded into each replicate PCR. Purified libraries were measured with a Qubit 3.0 fluorometer, size-checked on a Bioanalyzer 2100, and measured again with the KAPA Library Quantification kit. Every immunoSEQ 96-well plate was sequenced on a separate single-read 150-cycle Illumina NextSeq 550 flow cell. Regarding the original processing steps: Because only junctional sequences without quality scores were contained in the immunoSEQ output, filtering matching that applied to full-length reads could not be performed. To assign V/J genes and CDR3, sequences were annotated against IMGT germline references using PyIR, a Python wrapper for IgBLAST v1.9. Any read was removed if the V/J assignment was weak (E-value above 1e-6), the CDR3 was missing, or the read contained stop codons, out-of-frame junctions, or ambiguous translated residues. A V3J clonotype was defined by an identical inferred V gene, J gene, and CDR3 amino acid sequence. Percentage overlap between repertoires was computed as shared unique clonotypes divided by the size of the smaller repertoire. RTK rarefaction, the Chao1 estimator, and Recon v2.1 estimates of unobserved clonotypes were used to assess repertoire richness. For all TCRbeta clonotypes obtained by the gDNA method from several donors, generation probabilities were computed with OLGA. In its TCRdb copy, this immuneACCESS table keeps in-frame sequences only and misses some clones. Where compared with another copy, unresolved V genes explain less than half of these, and the others have no known cause. The V and J calls and the clone size are those of that table, but D and trimming were determined from the DNA. Present in this sample are around 2.5 million clones, approximately 93% of which were seen just once. The ten largest clonotypes hold roughly 0.39% of the sample.

The chain links TRBV10-2 with TRBJ2-5, with 12 junctional bases fitting TRBD2. The source of this sequence is a man in his late teens or twenties in good health. Some clones in this sample may be carry-over from other donors' samples. The sample was naive CD4+ T cells from PBMCs. The cell subset or site label, as the study defines it: CD45RA+ positively selected. The nucleotide sequence is given as TGCGCCAGCAGAGCGACTAGCGGGAGCTATGAGACCCAGTACTTC. This yields the protein CASRATSGSYETQYF.